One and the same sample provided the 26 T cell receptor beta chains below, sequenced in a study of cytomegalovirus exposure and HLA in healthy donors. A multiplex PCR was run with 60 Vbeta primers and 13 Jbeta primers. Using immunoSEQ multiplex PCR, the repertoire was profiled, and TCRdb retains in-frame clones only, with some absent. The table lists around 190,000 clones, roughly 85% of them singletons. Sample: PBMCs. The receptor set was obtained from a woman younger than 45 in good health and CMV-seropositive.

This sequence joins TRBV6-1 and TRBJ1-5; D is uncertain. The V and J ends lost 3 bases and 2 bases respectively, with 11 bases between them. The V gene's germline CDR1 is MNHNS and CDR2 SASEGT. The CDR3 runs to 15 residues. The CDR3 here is CASSEVLSGNQPQHF. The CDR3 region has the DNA TGTGCCAGCAGTGAGGTTCTTAGCGGCAATCAGCCCCAGCATTTT.

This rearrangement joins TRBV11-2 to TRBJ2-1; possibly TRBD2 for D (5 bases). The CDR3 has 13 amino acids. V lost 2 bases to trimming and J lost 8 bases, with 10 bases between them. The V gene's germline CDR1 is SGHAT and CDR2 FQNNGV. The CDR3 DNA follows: TGTGCCAGCAGCTTAAGTTGGGGAGATGAGCAGTTCTTC. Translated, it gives CASSLSWGDEQFF.

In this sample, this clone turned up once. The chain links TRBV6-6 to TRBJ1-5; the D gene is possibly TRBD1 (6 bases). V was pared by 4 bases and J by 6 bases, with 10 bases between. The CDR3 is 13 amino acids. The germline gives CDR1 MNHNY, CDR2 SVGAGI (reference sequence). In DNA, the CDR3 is TGTGCCAGCAGTTCTCAACAGGGTCAGCCCCAGCATTTT. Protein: CASSSQQGQPQHF.

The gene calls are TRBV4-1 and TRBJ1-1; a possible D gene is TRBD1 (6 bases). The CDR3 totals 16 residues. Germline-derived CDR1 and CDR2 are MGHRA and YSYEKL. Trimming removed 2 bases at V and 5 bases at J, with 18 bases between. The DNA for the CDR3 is TGCGCCAGCAGCCAAAGACCCCTTTTGACAGGAACTGAAGCTTTCTTT. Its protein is CASSQRPLLTGTEAFF.

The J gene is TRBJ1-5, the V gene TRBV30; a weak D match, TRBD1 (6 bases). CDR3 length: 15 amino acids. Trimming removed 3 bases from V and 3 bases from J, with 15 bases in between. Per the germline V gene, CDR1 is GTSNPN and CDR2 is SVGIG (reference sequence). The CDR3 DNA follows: TGTGCCTGGAGGGATCCACAGGGTTCCAATCAGCCCCAGCATTTT. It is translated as CAWRDPQGSNQPQHF.

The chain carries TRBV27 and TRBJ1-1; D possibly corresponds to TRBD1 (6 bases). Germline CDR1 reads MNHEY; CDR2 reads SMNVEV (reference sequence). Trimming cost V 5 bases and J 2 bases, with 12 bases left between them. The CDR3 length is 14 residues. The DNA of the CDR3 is TGTGCCAGCAGTCCGCGGACAGCCAACACTGAAGCTTTCTTT. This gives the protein CASSPRTANTEAFF.

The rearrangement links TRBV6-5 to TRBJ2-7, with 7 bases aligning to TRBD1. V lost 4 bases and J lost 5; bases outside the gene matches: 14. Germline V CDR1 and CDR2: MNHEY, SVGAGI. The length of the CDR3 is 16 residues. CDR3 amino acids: CASSWGPQDRAHEQYF. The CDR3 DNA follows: TGTGCCAGCAGTTGGGGCCCCCAAGACAGGGCTCACGAGCAGTACTTC.

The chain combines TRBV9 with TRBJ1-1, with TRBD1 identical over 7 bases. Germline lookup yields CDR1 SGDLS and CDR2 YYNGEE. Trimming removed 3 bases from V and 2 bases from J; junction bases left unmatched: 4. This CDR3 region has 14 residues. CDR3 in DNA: TGTGCCAGCAGCGCAGGGGGTAGTAACACTGAAGCTTTCTTT. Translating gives CASSAGGSNTEAFF.

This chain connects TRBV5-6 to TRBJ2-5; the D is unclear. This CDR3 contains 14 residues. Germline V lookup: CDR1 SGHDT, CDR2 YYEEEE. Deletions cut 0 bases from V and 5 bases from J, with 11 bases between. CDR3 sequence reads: CASSLGAGTETQYF. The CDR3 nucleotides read TGTGCCAGCAGCTTGGGCGCAGGTACGGAGACCCAGTACTTC.

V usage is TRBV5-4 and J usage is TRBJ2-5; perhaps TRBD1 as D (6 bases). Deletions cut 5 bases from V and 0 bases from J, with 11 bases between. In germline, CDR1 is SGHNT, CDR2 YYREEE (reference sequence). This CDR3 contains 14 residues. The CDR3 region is CASSPDRNQETQYF. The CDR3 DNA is TGTGCCAGCAGTCCCGACAGGAACCAAGAGACCCAGTACTTC.

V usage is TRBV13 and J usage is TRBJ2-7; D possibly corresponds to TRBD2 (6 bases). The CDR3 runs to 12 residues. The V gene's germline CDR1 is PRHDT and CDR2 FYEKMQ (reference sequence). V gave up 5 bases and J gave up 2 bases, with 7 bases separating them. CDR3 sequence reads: CASSQRAYEQYF. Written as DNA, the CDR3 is TGTGCCAGCAGCCAGCGGGCCTACGAGCAGTACTTC.

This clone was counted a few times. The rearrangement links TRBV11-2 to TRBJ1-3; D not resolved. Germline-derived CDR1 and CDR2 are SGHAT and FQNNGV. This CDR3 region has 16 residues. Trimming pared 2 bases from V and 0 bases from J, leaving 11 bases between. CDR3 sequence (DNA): TGTGCCAGCAGCTTAAGGGAGAGGAACTCTGGAAACACCATATATTTT. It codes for CASSLRERNSGNTIYF.

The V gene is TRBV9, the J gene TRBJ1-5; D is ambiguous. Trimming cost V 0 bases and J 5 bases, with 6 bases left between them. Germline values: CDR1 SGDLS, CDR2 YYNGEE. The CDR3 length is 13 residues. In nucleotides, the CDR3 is TGTGCCAGCAGCGTAGACAATGATCAGCCCCAGCATTTT. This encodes CASSVDNDQPQHF.

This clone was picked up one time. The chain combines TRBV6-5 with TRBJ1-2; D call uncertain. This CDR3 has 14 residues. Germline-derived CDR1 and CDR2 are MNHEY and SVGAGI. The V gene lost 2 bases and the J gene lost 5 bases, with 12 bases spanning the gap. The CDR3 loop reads CASSYRELEYGYTF. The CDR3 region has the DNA TGTGCCAGCAGTTACCGCGAACTAGAATATGGCTACACCTTC.

The CDR3 nucleotides are TGCAGCGTCTGGGTGGGGGCGGCAGATACGCAGTATTTT. Encoded protein: CSVWVGAADTQYF. The rearrangement uses TRBV29-1 and TRBJ2-3, with TRBD1 as a possible D gene (6 bases). From germline, CDR1 is SQVTM and CDR2 ANQGSEA. There are 13 residues in the CDR3. The V end was cut by 6 bases, the J end by 4 bases, with 14 bases between.

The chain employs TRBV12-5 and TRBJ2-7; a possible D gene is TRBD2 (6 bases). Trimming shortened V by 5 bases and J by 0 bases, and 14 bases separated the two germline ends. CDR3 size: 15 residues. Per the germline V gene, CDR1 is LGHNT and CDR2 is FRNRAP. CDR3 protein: CASGPTGLHSYEQYF. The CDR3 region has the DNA TGTGCTAGTGGTCCTACGGGACTCCACTCCTACGAGCAGTACTTC.

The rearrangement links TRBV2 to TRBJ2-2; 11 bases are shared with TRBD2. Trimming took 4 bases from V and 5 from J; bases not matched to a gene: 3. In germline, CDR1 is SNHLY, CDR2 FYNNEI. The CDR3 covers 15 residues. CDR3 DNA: TGTGCCAGCAGTGGGCTAGCGGGGGGAACCGGGGAGCTGTTTTTT. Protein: CASSGLAGGTGELFF.

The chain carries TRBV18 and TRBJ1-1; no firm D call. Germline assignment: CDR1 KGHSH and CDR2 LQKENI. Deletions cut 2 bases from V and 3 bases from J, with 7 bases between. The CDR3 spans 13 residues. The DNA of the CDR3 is TGTGCCAGCTCACCAATAACAGACACTGAAGCTTTCTTT. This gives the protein CASSPITDTEAFF. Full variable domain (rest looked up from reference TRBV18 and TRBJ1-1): NAGVMQNPRHLVRRRGQEARLRCSPMKGHSHVYWYRQLPEEGLKFMVYLQKENIIDESGMPKERFSAEFPKEGPSILRIQQVVRGDSAAYFCASSPITDTEAFFGQGTRLTVV.

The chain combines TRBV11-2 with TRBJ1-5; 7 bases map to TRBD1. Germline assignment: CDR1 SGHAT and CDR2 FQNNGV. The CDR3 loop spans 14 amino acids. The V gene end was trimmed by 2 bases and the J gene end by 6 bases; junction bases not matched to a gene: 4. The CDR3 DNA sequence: TGTGCCAGCAGCTTAAAGGGGGCGGGTCAGCCCCAGCATTTT. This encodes CASSLKGAGQPQHF.

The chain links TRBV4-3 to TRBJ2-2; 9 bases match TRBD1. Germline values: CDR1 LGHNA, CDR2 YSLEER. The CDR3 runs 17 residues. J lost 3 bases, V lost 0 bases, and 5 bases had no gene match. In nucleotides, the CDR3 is TGCGCCAGCAGCCAAGATCTAGGGACAGGGTACACCGGGGAGCTGTTTTTT. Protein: CASSQDLGTGYTGELFF.

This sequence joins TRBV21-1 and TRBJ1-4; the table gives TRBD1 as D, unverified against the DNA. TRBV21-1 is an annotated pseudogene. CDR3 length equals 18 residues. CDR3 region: CASKRRDRIFATNEKLFF. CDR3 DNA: TGTGCCAGTAAACGTCGGGACAGGATTTTTGCAACTAATGAAAAACTGTTTTTT.

CDR3 DNA sequence: TGTGCCAGCAGTTACACAGGCTCTGGGGCCAACGTCCTGACTTTC. It translates to CASSYTGSGANVLTF. The chain joins TRBV6-5 to TRBJ2-6; TRBD1 might be the D (5 bases). Germline lookup yields CDR1 MNHEY and CDR2 SVGAGI. Trimming took off 2 bases at V and 0 bases at J, with 5 bases between the two ends. CDR3 size: 15 residues.

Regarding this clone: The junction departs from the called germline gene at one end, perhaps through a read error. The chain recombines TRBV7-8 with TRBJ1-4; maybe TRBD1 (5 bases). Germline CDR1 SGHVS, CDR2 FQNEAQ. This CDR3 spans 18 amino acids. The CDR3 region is CASNLFGGFSSTNEKLFF. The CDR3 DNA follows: TGTGCCAGCAACTTATTCGGGGGTTTTTCGTCAACTAATGAAAAACTGTTTTTT.

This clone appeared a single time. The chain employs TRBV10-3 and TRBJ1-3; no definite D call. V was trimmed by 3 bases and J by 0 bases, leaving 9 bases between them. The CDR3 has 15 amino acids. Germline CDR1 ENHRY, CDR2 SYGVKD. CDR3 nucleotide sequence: TGTGCCATCAGTGACAGGATCTACTCTGGAAACACCATATATTTT. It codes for CAISDRIYSGNTIYF.

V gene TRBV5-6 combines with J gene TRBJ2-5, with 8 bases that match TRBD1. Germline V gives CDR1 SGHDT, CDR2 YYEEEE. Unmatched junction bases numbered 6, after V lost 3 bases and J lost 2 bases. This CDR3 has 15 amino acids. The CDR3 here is CASSWLYRGQETQYF. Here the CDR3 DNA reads TGTGCCAGCAGCTGGCTTTACAGGGGGCAAGAGACCCAGTACTTC. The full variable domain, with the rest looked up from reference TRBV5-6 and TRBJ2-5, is DAGVTQSPTHLIKTRGQQVTLRCSPKSGHDTVSWYQQALGQGPQFIFQYYEEEERQRGNFPDRFSGHQFPNYSSELNVNALLLGDSALYLCASSWLYRGQETQYFGPGTRLLVL.

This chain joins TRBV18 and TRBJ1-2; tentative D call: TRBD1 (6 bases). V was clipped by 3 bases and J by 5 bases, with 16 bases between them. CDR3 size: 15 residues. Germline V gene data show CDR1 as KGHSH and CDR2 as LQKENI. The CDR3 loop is CASSPGGATVYGYTF. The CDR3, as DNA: TGTGCCAGCTCACCTGGGGGGGCCACAGTTTATGGCTACACCTTC.